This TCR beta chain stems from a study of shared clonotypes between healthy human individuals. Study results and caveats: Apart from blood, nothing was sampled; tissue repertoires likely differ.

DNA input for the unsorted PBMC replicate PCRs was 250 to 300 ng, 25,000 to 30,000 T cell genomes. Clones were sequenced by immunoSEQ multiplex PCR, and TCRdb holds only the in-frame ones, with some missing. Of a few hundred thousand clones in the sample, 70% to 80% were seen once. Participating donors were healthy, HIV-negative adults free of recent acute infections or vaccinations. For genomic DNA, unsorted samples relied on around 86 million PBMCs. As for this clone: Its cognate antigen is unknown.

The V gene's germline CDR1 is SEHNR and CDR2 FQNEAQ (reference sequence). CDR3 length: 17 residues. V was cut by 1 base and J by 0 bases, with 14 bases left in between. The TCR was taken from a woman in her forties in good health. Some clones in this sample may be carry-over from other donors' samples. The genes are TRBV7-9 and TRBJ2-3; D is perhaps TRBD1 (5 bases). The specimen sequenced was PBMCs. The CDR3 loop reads CASSLGRATMSTDTQYF. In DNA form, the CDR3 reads TGTGCCAGCAGCTTAGGCAGGGCCACTATGAGCACAGATACGCAGTATTTT.